Described below is a single T cell receptor (beta chain) sequence and its context. The authors' processing: Reference gene primers were amplified, and this amplification served to estimate nucleated cell counts. Assay: immunoSEQ multiplex PCR; the TCRdb copy retains only in-frame clones and omits some. V and J calls plus clone size are reproduced from that table; the DNA served to infer D and trimming. The profile covers roughly 360,000 clones, with 70% to 90% appearing a single time and 1.3% taken by the ten largest. The junction had 4 bases not matched to a gene; V was cut back by 0 bases and J by 6 bases. This CDR3 has 15 amino acids. Germline-derived CDR1 and CDR2 are SGHTA and FQGNSA. These data are taken from a study of blood T cell repertoires in COVID-19. As for the study in general: COVID-19 samples from acute and convalescent phases originated in the United States, Italy and Spain.

Across about 22 US areas, participants ranged in age from about 18 to 90 years. The V and J genes are TRBV7-2 and TRBJ1-5, with 8 positions matching TRBD1. The clonotype was recovered from a man in his thirties or forties who had recovered from COVID-19. The sequenced sample consisted of PBMCs or T cells enriched from blood (not recorded which). The CDR3 bases are TGTGCCAGCAGCTTAGCGTCAGGGGGCGGTCAGCCCCAGCATTTT. This translates into CASSLASGGGQPQHF.